A selection of T cell receptor beta chains follows, all from one sample in a study of shared clonotypes between healthy human individuals. Profiled with immunoSEQ multiplex PCR; TCRdb holds only in-frame clones, not every one. This table has approximately 2,000,000 clones, around 93% appearing once. Sequences were obtained from naive CD8+ T cells from PBMCs. These receptors were collected from a man between 18 and 35 years old in good health. Some clones in this sample may be carry-over from other donors' samples. Both conserved end residues are part of each CDR3. D genes are given only for firm matches. Size values are once, few and many counts, or a class for expanded clones, and some rows have none.

d_gene: .; abundance: .; v_gene: TRBV27; len: 14; j_gene: TRBJ2-2; CDR3nt: TGTGCCAGCAGTCCCTTGAGGGGTGCCGGGGAGCTGTTTTTT; CDR3aa: CASSPLRGAGELFF
d_gene: .; abundance: .; v_gene: TRBV7-8; len: 14; j_gene: TRBJ2-7; CDR3nt: TGTGCCAGCAGCTCCACCTGGAGTTCTTACGAGCAGTACTTC; CDR3aa: CASSSTWSSYEQYF
d_gene: TRBD2; abundance: .; v_gene: TRBV9; len: 15; j_gene: TRBJ2-7; CDR3nt: TGTGCCAGCAGCGAATCGACTAGCGGGAGGCACGAGCAGTACTTC; CDR3aa: CASSESTSGRHEQYF
d_gene: .; abundance: .; v_gene: TRBV28; len: 15; j_gene: TRBJ1-3; CDR3nt: TGTGCCAGCAGTCAAACAGGGTTTGCTGGAAACACCATATATTTT; CDR3aa: CASSQTGFAGNTIYF
d_gene: .; abundance: .; v_gene: TRBV27; len: 14; j_gene: TRBJ2-3; CDR3nt: TGTGCCAGCATGGTCTATATGGGCGCAGATACGCAGTATTTT; CDR3aa: CASMVYMGADTQYF
d_gene: .; abundance: .; v_gene: TRBV27; len: 14; j_gene: TRBJ1-5; CDR3nt: TGTGCCAGCAGGATAACAGGAAGCAATCAGCCCCAGCATTTT; CDR3aa: CASRITGSNQPQHF
d_gene: TRBD1; abundance: .; v_gene: TRBV28; len: 14; j_gene: TRBJ1-5; CDR3nt: TGTGCCAGCAGTAAGACGGACAGGGGAGGACCCCAGCATTTT; CDR3aa: CASSKTDRGGPQHF
d_gene: .; abundance: .; v_gene: TRBV13; len: 18; j_gene: TRBJ1-4; CDR3nt: TGTGCCAGCAGCCCGAGATTCGGGGGGGACCCAACTAATGAAAAACTGTTTTTT; CDR3aa: CASSPRFGGDPTNEKLFF
d_gene: TRBD1; abundance: few; v_gene: TRBV5-1; len: 13; j_gene: TRBJ1-1; CDR3nt: TGCGCCAGCAGCTGGGGACAGGGCACTGAAGCTTTCTTT; CDR3aa: CASSWGQGTEAFF
d_gene: TRBD2; abundance: .; v_gene: TRBV4-2; len: 13; j_gene: TRBJ2-1; CDR3nt: TGTGCCACGAGCCAGCGGGAGTTCGATGAGCAGTTCTTC; CDR3aa: CATSQREFDEQFF
d_gene: .; abundance: .; v_gene: TRBV25-1; len: 11; j_gene: TRBJ2-1; CDR3nt: TGTGCCAGCAGTGATGGGGATTGGCAGTTCTTC; CDR3aa: CASSDGDWQFF
d_gene: .; abundance: .; v_gene: TRBV29-1; len: 14; j_gene: TRBJ2-4; CDR3nt: TGCAGCGTTCTCATTCGTGAAGCCAAAAACATTCAGTACTTC; CDR3aa: CSVLIREAKNIQYF
d_gene: .; abundance: .; v_gene: TRBV18; len: 15; j_gene: TRBJ1-2; CDR3nt: TGTGCCAGCTCACCCACAGGACGGGGTGACTATGGCTACACCTTC; CDR3aa: CASSPTGRGDYGYTF
d_gene: .; abundance: .; v_gene: TRBV7-9; len: 11; j_gene: TRBJ1-1; CDR3nt: TGTGCCAGCAGTCGCGACCCTGAAGCTTTCTTT; CDR3aa: CASSRDPEAFF
d_gene: .; abundance: .; v_gene: TRBV21-1; len: 15; j_gene: TRBJ1-5; CDR3nt: TGTGCCAGCAGCCCCCTCATCCAGGGCAATCAGCCCCAGCATTTT; CDR3aa: CASSPLIQGNQPQHF
d_gene: TRBD1; abundance: .; v_gene: TRBV25-1; len: 11; j_gene: TRBJ1-3; CDR3nt: TGTGCCAGCATAGGGGGCTACACCATATATTTT; CDR3aa: CASIGGYTIYF
d_gene: .; abundance: .; v_gene: TRBV19; len: 13; j_gene: TRBJ2-7; CDR3nt: TGTGCCAGTAGTATGGACAGATTTAGGGAGCAGTACTTC; CDR3aa: CASSMDRFREQYF
d_gene: TRBD2; abundance: .; v_gene: TRBV15; len: 18; j_gene: TRBJ2-3; CDR3nt: TGTGCCACCAGCAGCCCGGGACTAGCGGGAGGAGGCACAGATACGCAGTATTTT; CDR3aa: CATSSPGLAGGGTDTQYF
d_gene: .; abundance: .; v_gene: TRBV9; len: 13; j_gene: TRBJ1-2; CDR3nt: TGTGCCAGCAGCGCTCAGGTACGGGATGGCTACACCTTC; CDR3aa: CASSAQVRDGYTF
d_gene: .; abundance: .; v_gene: TRBV28; len: 14; j_gene: TRBJ2-7; CDR3nt: TGTGCCAGCAGCCCAAGGCTAAAGTCCTACGAGCAGTACTTC; CDR3aa: CASSPRLKSYEQYF
d_gene: .; abundance: .; v_gene: TRBV2; len: 15; j_gene: TRBJ2-3; CDR3nt: TGTGCCAGCAGTGAAGGGACAGTATCCACAGATACGCAGTATTTT; CDR3aa: CASSEGTVSTDTQYF
d_gene: .; abundance: .; v_gene: TRBV9; len: 15; j_gene: TRBJ2-3; CDR3nt: TGTGCCAGCAGCGTAGAGGTTCAGGCCCCCGATACGCAGTATTTT; CDR3aa: CASSVEVQAPDTQYF
d_gene: .; abundance: .; v_gene: TRBV6-5; len: 15; j_gene: TRBJ2-7; CDR3nt: TGTGCCAGCAGCCAGGGGGGGGAGTTTTTCTACGAGCAGTACTTC; CDR3aa: CASSQGGEFFYEQYF
d_gene: TRBD1; abundance: .; v_gene: TRBV5-6; len: 14; j_gene: TRBJ2-1; CDR3nt: TGTGCCAGCAGCTTGGGACAGGGGATCGATGAGCAGTTCTTC; CDR3aa: CASSLGQGIDEQFF
d_gene: .; abundance: .; v_gene: TRBV5-6; len: 13; j_gene: TRBJ2-7; CDR3nt: TGTGCCAGCAGCATTGGGTCTTCCTACGAGCAGTACTTC; CDR3aa: CASSIGSSYEQYF
d_gene: .; abundance: .; v_gene: TRBV29-1; len: 14; j_gene: TRBJ1-5; CDR3nt: TGCAGCGCATTGGACCCGGGCGGCGATCAGCCCCAGCATTTT; CDR3aa: CSALDPGGDQPQHF
d_gene: TRBD1; abundance: .; v_gene: TRBV28; len: 17; j_gene: TRBJ1-2; CDR3nt: TGTGCCAGCAGTTTGTGGACAGGCTATACTCAAAACTATGGCTACACCTTC; CDR3aa: CASSLWTGYTQNYGYTF
d_gene: .; abundance: .; v_gene: TRBV4-1; len: 14; j_gene: TRBJ2-5; CDR3nt: TGCGCCAGCAGCCCGAGACAGAGCCAAGAGACCCAGTACTTC; CDR3aa: CASSPRQSQETQYF
d_gene: TRBD2; abundance: .; v_gene: TRBV9; len: 14; j_gene: TRBJ2-7; CDR3nt: TGTGCCAGCAGCGAGGGACTAAAGTCCTACGAGCAGTACTTC; CDR3aa: CASSEGLKSYEQYF
d_gene: .; abundance: .; v_gene: TRBV6-6; len: 13; j_gene: TRBJ1-1; CDR3nt: TGTGCCAGCACCAGTCGGTTGAACACTGAAGCTTTCTTT; CDR3aa: CASTSRLNTEAFF
d_gene: TRBD1; abundance: .; v_gene: TRBV29-1; len: 10; j_gene: TRBJ1-3; CDR3nt: TGCAGCGTTGAAGGGGACAGCCGCTATTTT; CDR3aa: CSVEGDSRYF
d_gene: .; abundance: .; v_gene: TRBV28; len: 11; j_gene: TRBJ2-1; CDR3nt: TGTGCCACGAGACAACCGGAGGGGCAGTTCTTC; CDR3aa: CATRQPEGQFF
d_gene: .; abundance: .; v_gene: TRBV5-8; len: 14; j_gene: TRBJ2-7; CDR3nt: TGTGCCAGCAGCCTGTGGACGGGCCCCTACGAGCAGTACTTC; CDR3aa: CASSLWTGPYEQYF
d_gene: TRBD1; abundance: .; v_gene: TRBV9; len: 13; j_gene: TRBJ2-5; CDR3nt: TGTGCCAGCAGCGCATGGACAGGCGAGACCCAGTACTTC; CDR3aa: CASSAWTGETQYF
d_gene: .; abundance: .; v_gene: TRBV2; len: 14; j_gene: TRBJ1-4; CDR3nt: TGTGCCAGCAGTGAAACGGCCACTAATGAAAAACTGTTTTTT; CDR3aa: CASSETATNEKLFF
d_gene: .; abundance: .; v_gene: TRBV4-1; len: 14; j_gene: TRBJ2-5; CDR3nt: TGCGCCAGCAGCCGATACCTATACCAAGAGACCCAGTACTTC; CDR3aa: CASSRYLYQETQYF
d_gene: TRBD1; abundance: once; v_gene: TRBV7-6; len: 16; j_gene: TRBJ1-3; CDR3nt: TGTGCCAGCAGCTCGACAACAGGGGCTTCTGGAAACACCATATATTTT; CDR3aa: CASSSTTGASGNTIYF
d_gene: .; abundance: .; v_gene: TRBV28; len: 15; j_gene: TRBJ2-7; CDR3nt: TGTGCCAGCAGTTTCGTTCTCGGAGCCTCCAACGAGCAGTACTTC; CDR3aa: CASSFVLGASNEQYF
d_gene: .; abundance: .; v_gene: TRBV2; len: 13; j_gene: TRBJ2-7; CDR3nt: TGTGCCAGCAGAGGGACGGCGAACTACGAGCAGTACTTC; CDR3aa: CASRGTANYEQYF
d_gene: .; abundance: .; v_gene: TRBV28; len: 13; j_gene: TRBJ2-1; CDR3nt: TGTGCCAGCAGTCCGGGACCGCCGGGTGAGCAGTTCTTC; CDR3aa: CASSPGPPGEQFF
d_gene: .; abundance: .; v_gene: TRBV7-9; len: 12; j_gene: TRBJ1-5; CDR3nt: TGTGCCAGCAGCCCTCCGGCGGGGGCCCAGCATTTT; CDR3aa: CASSPPAGAQHF
d_gene: TRBD2; abundance: .; v_gene: TRBV11-2; len: 17; j_gene: TRBJ2-7; CDR3nt: TGTGCCAGCAGCTCCCGGACTAGCGGGAGTAGTCCCTACGAGCAGTACTTC; CDR3aa: CASSSRTSGSSPYEQYF
d_gene: TRBD1; abundance: .; v_gene: TRBV12-5; len: 15; j_gene: TRBJ2-3; CDR3nt: TGTGCTAGTGCCCCAAGGACAGGGGGCTGGGATACGCAGTATTTT; CDR3aa: CASAPRTGGWDTQYF
d_gene: TRBD1; abundance: once; v_gene: TRBV28; len: 17; j_gene: TRBJ2-7; CDR3nt: TGTGCCAGCAGGGCTGGGGTCGGACAGGCTAACTCCTACGAGCAGTACTTC; CDR3aa: CASRAGVGQANSYEQYF
d_gene: .; abundance: once; v_gene: TRBV15; len: 18; j_gene: TRBJ2-5; CDR3nt: TGTGCCACCAGTTCCTACCCAGACGACTGGGACCACCAAGAGACCCAGTACTTC; CDR3aa: CATSSYPDDWDHQETQYF
d_gene: .; abundance: .; v_gene: TRBV6-1; len: 13; j_gene: TRBJ2-7; CDR3nt: TGTGCCAGCAGTGACGGCAGGGGATACGAGCAGTACTTC; CDR3aa: CASSDGRGYEQYF
d_gene: .; abundance: .; v_gene: TRBV7-6; len: 15; j_gene: TRBJ2-7; CDR3nt: TGTGCCAGCAGCTTAGGCCGGTCGAGCTCCTACGAGCAGTACTTC; CDR3aa: CASSLGRSSSYEQYF
d_gene: .; abundance: .; v_gene: TRBV19; len: 14; j_gene: TRBJ2-7; CDR3nt: TGTGCCAGTAGTGCGGGACTCCCCTTAGGGGAGCAGTACTTC; CDR3aa: CASSAGLPLGEQYF
d_gene: .; abundance: .; v_gene: TRBV6-5; len: 14; j_gene: TRBJ1-1; CDR3nt: TGTGCCAGCGGGCTTAACCCCCGGGGCACTGAAGCTTTCTTT; CDR3aa: CASGLNPRGTEAFF
d_gene: .; abundance: .; v_gene: TRBV6-6; len: 11; j_gene: TRBJ2-1; CDR3nt: TGTGCCAGCAGTCCCGGTACTGAGCAGTTCTTC; CDR3aa: CASSPGTEQFF
d_gene: TRBD2; abundance: .; v_gene: TRBV28; len: 18; j_gene: TRBJ2-1; CDR3nt: TGTGCCAGCAGTTTAGCAGGACTAGCGGGTTTAATTGACAATGAGCAGTTCTTC; CDR3aa: CASSLAGLAGLIDNEQFF
d_gene: TRBD1; abundance: .; v_gene: TRBV6-6; len: 16; j_gene: TRBJ1-1; CDR3nt: TGTGCCAGCAGTTACTACCAACTCGGGACAGGGACTGAAGCTTTCTTT; CDR3aa: CASSYYQLGTGTEAFF
d_gene: TRBD2; abundance: once; v_gene: TRBV27; len: 15; j_gene: TRBJ2-2; CDR3nt: TGTGCCAGCAGTTTGTTCCTAGCGGACACCGGGGAGCTGTTTTTT; CDR3aa: CASSLFLADTGELFF
d_gene: .; abundance: .; v_gene: TRBV6-5; len: 13; j_gene: TRBJ2-7; CDR3nt: TGTGCCAGCAGCTCCGGGACAACACACGAGCAGTACTTC; CDR3aa: CASSSGTTHEQYF